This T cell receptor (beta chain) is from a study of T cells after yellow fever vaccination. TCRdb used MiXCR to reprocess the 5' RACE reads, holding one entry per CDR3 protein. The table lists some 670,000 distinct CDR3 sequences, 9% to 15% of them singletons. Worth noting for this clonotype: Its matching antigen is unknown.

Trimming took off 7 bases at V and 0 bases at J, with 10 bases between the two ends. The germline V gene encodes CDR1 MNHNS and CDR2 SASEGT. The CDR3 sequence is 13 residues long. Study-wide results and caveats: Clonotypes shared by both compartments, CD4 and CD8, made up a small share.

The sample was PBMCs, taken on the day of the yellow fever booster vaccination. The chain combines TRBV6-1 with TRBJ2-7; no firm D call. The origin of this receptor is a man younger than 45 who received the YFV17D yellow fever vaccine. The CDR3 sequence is CASNGRSSYEQYF. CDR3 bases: TGTGCCAGCAACGGACGGTCCTCCTACGAGCAGTACTTC.